This TCR beta chain was documented in a study of T cells in Graves' hyperthyroidism and ophthalmopathy. The overall study: Peripheral blood draws took place at initial diagnosis, ahead of any treatment.

Note on this clonotype: The antigen remains undetermined.

The ends were cut back, 6 bases at V and 6 bases at J, with 19 bases in the middle. The CDR3 has 15 amino acids. Amplified TCR beta CDR3 regions came from RNA transcripts. HTBI primers were the set used in a first-round RT-PCR of the TCR CDR3. TCRdb redid the calling of the multiplex PCR reads with MiXCR, one entry per CDR3 protein. This sample has about half a million distinct CDR3 sequences, with less than 20% found just once. Study-level findings and limits: Ophthalmopathy was told apart from stable hyperthyroidism by a 13 V-J model. Ophthalmopathy was identified by the model a median around 6.9 months ahead of onset.

Ophthalmopathy cases scored 3 or more on the Clinical Activity Score and 4 or more on NOSPECS grade, with duration below 3 months. The source of this sequence is a man in his forties with Graves' ophthalmopathy. The chain links TRBV12-3 or TRBV12-4 to TRBJ2-3; D is ambiguous. The specimen was blood. CDR3 in amino acids: CASRIGSTWADTQYF. In DNA, the CDR3 is TGTGCCAGCAGAATCGGATCTACGTGGGCGGATACGCAGTATTTT.